These 17 T cell receptor beta chains came from one sample sequenced in a study of cytomegalovirus exposure and HLA in healthy donors. It was with 60 Vbeta and 13 Jbeta primers that the PCR ran. The data were produced by immunoSEQ multiplex PCR, yet TCRdb's version contains in-frame clones alone and is incomplete. The table includes some 130,000 clones, 70% to 90% detected once. The sample taken for sequencing was PBMCs. The receptors here all came from a boy aged 5-17 years in good health and CMV-seronegative.

The V and J genes are TRBV5-1 and TRBJ2-1; D possibly corresponds to TRBD1 (6 bases). The CDR3 contains 13 residues. With 0 bases removed from V and 10 bases from J, the gap between germline ends came to 11 bases. Per the germline V gene, CDR1 is SGHRS and CDR2 is YFSETQ. In nucleotides, the CDR3 is TGCGCCAGCAGCTTGGGGACAGATCAAGAGCAGTTCTTC. Amino acid sequence: CASSLGTDQEQFF.

The chain couples TRBV5-6 to TRBJ2-1; D is unclear. V dropped 2 bases and J dropped 10 bases, with 7 bases sitting between them. This CDR3 spans 11 amino acids. Germline CDR1 is SGHDT and CDR2 is YYEEEE. The chain's CDR3 is CASSFTEEQFF. The DNA of the CDR3 is TGTGCCAGCAGCTTCACCGAGGAGCAGTTCTTC.

The CDR3 spells CASSLFSTVSDTQYF. CDR3 DNA: TGTGCCAGCAGCTTGTTTTCGACTGTTTCAGATACGCAGTATTTT. The chain couples TRBV7-2 to TRBJ2-3; no firm D call. The ends were cut back, 3 bases at V and 4 bases at J, with 14 bases in the middle. CDR3 length equals 15 residues. Germline V lookup: CDR1 SGHTA, CDR2 FQGNSA.

This chain links TRBV7-9 with TRBJ2-7, with no clear D. The CDR3 consists of 15 residues. The germline CDR1 and CDR2 sequences are SEHNR and FQNEAQ (reference sequence). The germline V and J ends were trimmed by 4 bases and 3 bases, with 16 bases remaining between them. Here the CDR3 DNA reads TGTGCCAGCAGCTCCGCTAGTTCCCCCAACTACGAGCAGTACTTC. Residues: CASSSASSPNYEQYF.

The rearrangement links TRBV25-1 to TRBJ2-2; no definite D call. This CDR3 region has 15 residues. The V end was cut by 1 base, the J end by 2 bases, with 8 bases between. Germline V gives CDR1 MGHDK, CDR2 SYGVNS. CDR3 DNA: TGTGCCAGCAGTGAATCAAATAGAAACACCGGGGAGCTGTTTTTT. Translating it yields CASSESNRNTGELFF.

The rearrangement links TRBV20-1 to TRBJ1-2, with D perhaps TRBD1 (5 bases). CDR3 length equals 11 residues. The ends were cut back, 6 bases at V and 3 bases at J, with 8 bases in the middle. The germline V gene has CDR1 DFQATT and CDR2 SNEGSKA (reference sequence). CDR3 residues: CSAPTDYGYTF. CDR3 DNA: TGCAGTGCCCCGACAGACTATGGCTACACCTTC.

V and J are TRBV5-1 and TRBJ2-5; D is unclear. V shed 0 bases and J shed 11 bases, with 20 bases lying between them. Germline CDR1 is SGHRS and CDR2 is YFSETQ. The CDR3 loop spans 15 amino acids. Here the CDR3 reads CASSLGTLSFEEQYF. As DNA, the CDR3 is TGCGCCAGCAGCTTGGGTACACTTAGCTTTGAAGAGCAGTACTTC.

This chain joins TRBV15 and TRBJ1-1, with a possible D match to TRBD1 (6 bases). Germline V gene sequence: CDR1 LNHNV, CDR2 YYDKDF (reference sequence). This CDR3 has 17 amino acids. V gave up 0 bases and J gave up 0 bases, with 14 bases separating them. CDR3 coding DNA: TGTGCCACCAGCAGAGATGGGGGCGCTAACATGAACACTGAAGCTTTCTTT. It codes for CATSRDGGANMNTEAFF.

CDR3: CASSSPDRGGRNEQYF. CDR3 bases: TGTGCCAGCAGCTCCCCTGACAGGGGCGGACGAAACGAGCAGTACTTC. This rearrangement joins TRBV13 to TRBJ2-7; 8 positions match TRBD1. CDR3 length: 16 residues. Trimming took 4 bases from V and 5 from J; bases not matched to a gene: 13. Per germline, CDR1 PRHDT and CDR2 FYEKMQ (reference sequence).

The chain recombines TRBV9 with TRBJ1-4, with a weak D call TRBD1 (5 bases). The V and J ends lost 5 bases and 3 bases respectively, with 11 bases between them. The V gene's germline CDR1 is SGDLS and CDR2 YYNGEE. The CDR3 contains 14 residues. The CDR3 sequence is CASRGRGANEKLFF. Written as DNA, the CDR3 is TGTGCCAGCAGGGGGAGGGGAGCTAATGAAAAACTGTTTTTT.

The V call is TRBV5-1, the J call TRBJ1-4; TRBD1 matches at 7 bases. Germline values: CDR1 SGHRS, CDR2 YFSETQ. CDR3 length: 18 amino acids. The ends lost 3 bases at V and 8 bases at J; junction bases unmatched: 19. For the CDR3, the DNA is TGCGCCAGCAGCTCGACACTCCTAGACAGGGCAACGGGGGAAAAACTGTTTTTT. This gives the protein CASSSTLLDRATGEKLFF. Full variable domain (outside the CDR3, taken from reference TRBV5-1 and TRBJ1-4): KAGVTQTPRYLIKTRGQQVTLSCSPISGHRSVSWYQQTPGQGLQFLFEYFSETQRNKGNFPGRFSGRQFSNSRSEMNVSTLELGDSALYLCASSSTLLDRATGEKLFFGSGTQLSVL.

V and J are TRBV12-1 and TRBJ1-6; the D call of TRBD1 is as the table states it, not checked on the DNA. TRBV12-1 is shown as a pseudogene. The CDR3 length is 17 residues. CDR3 coding DNA: TGTGCCAGCAGCCCAACAAACCGGGACAGGGATAATTCACCCCTCCACTTT. Encoded protein: CASSPTNRDRDNSPLHF.

V and J are TRBV5-4 and TRBJ2-7; 12 bases fit TRBD2. The V segment lost 4 bases and the J segment 5 bases; nucleotides outside the gene matches: 4. There are 14 residues in the CDR3. CDR1 is SGHNT and CDR2 is YYREEE in the germline V gene (reference sequence). CDR3 in amino acids: CASSPRLAGDEQYF. For the CDR3, the DNA is TGTGCCAGCAGCCCCAGACTAGCGGGAGACGAGCAGTACTTC.

The V call is TRBV11-2, the J call TRBJ2-5; D unclear. Germline V lookup: CDR1 SGHAT, CDR2 FQNNGV. CDR3 length equals 13 residues. The V end was cut by 1 base, the J end by 5 bases, with 8 bases between. CDR3 region: CASSLGARETQYF. The CDR3 DNA sequence: TGTGCCAGCAGCTTAGGAGCTCGGGAGACCCAGTACTTC.

The J gene is TRBJ2-7, the V gene TRBV4-1, with D possibly being TRBD2 (5 bases). V was clipped by 1 base and J by 2 bases, with 12 bases between them. Germline CDR1 and CDR2: MGHRA and YSYEKL. The CDR3 is 15 amino acids. The CDR3, as DNA: TGCGCCAGCAGCCAAGTTTTACGGGAACCCTACGAGCAGTACTTC. This sequence encodes CASSQVLREPYEQYF.

The chain is built from TRBV4-2 and TRBJ1-2; TRBD1 aligns across 8 bases. V dropped 0 bases and J dropped 2; count of bases not matched to a gene: 2. This CDR3 contains 15 residues. The germline V gene has CDR1 LGHNA and CDR2 YNFKEQ. As DNA, the CDR3 is TGTGCCAGCAGCCAAGAACAGGGGGAGAACTATGGCTACACCTTC. Its protein product is CASSQEQGENYGYTF.

This chain joins TRBV5-4 and TRBJ1-1, with 9 bases aligning to TRBD1. The CDR3 has 16 amino acids. The germline V gene encodes CDR1 SGHNT and CDR2 YYREEE (reference sequence). V was clipped by 4 bases and J by 2 bases; unmatched bases: 9. CDR3 DNA sequence: TGTGCCAGCAGCCCCGGACAGGGGCGCCTTAACACTGAAGCTTTCTTT. Residues: CASSPGQGRLNTEAFF.